A selection of T cell receptor beta chains follows, all from one sample in a study of T cell repertoires in cytomegalovirus infection. MiXCR was run by TCRdb on the reads, yielding one entry per CDR3 protein. The sample includes 110,000 to 150,000 distinct CDR3 sequences, more than 25% of them seen just once. Their antigens are not known. The sample in question was CD8+ T cells from cultured PBMCs, obtained from culture after CMV antigen stimulation. These receptors were taken from a human donor in good health (CMV status not recorded). Some clones in this sample may be carry-over from other donors' samples. The CDR3 runs from the conserved cysteine through the conserved F or W. Each record gives: V gene, clone size, D gene, J gene, CDR3 protein, CDR3 DNA. The D gene is left open where the match is weak. Not every row has a clone size; where given, it reads once, few, many or a size class.

V: TRBV15
size: few
D: TRBD1
J: TRBJ2-7
CDR3: CATSTAPGQGAGEQYF
DNA: TGTGCCACCAGCACAGCCCCGGGACAGGGGGCTGGAGAGCAGTACTTC

V: TRBV9
size: once
D: TRBD2
J: TRBJ2-3
CDR3: CASGRGGRTDTQYF
DNA: TGTGCCAGCGGACGGGGGGGCCGGACAGATACGCAGTATTTT

V: TRBV7-9
size: NA
D: NA
J: TRBJ2-3
CDR3: CASSSRVDYTDTQYF
DNA: TGTGCCAGCAGCTCCAGGGTAGACTACACAGATACGCAGTATTTT

V: TRBV7-2
size: many
D: NA
J: TRBJ1-1
CDR3: CASSSRDMNTEAFF
DNA: TGTGCCAGCAGCTCCAGGGACATGAACACTGAAGCTTTCTTT

V: TRBV7-9
size: few
D: TRBD1
J: TRBJ1-2
CDR3: CASSSGQGANYGYTF
DNA: TGTGCCAGCAGCTCCGGACAGGGGGCGAACTATGGCTACACCTTC

V: TRBV20-1
size: NA
D: NA
J: TRBJ2-5
CDR3: CSARFNQETQYF
DNA: TGCAGTGCTAGATTTAACCAAGAGACCCAGTACTTC

V: TRBV28
size: many
D: TRBD2
J: TRBJ2-4
CDR3: CASIERPGGQNIQYF
DNA: TGTGCCAGCATTGAGAGGCCGGGGGGGCAAAACATTCAGTACTTC

V: TRBV29-1
size: NA
D: NA
J: TRBJ2-2
CDR3: CSVDGAGGELFF
DNA: TGCAGCGTTGATGGGGCCGGCGGGGAGCTGTTTTTT

V: TRBV7-6
size: NA
D: NA
J: TRBJ2-3
CDR3: CASSFRGRGGTDTQYF
DNA: TGTGCCAGCAGCTTCCGCGGGCGGGGCGGCACAGATACGCAGTATTTT

V: TRBV27
size: NA
D: NA
J: TRBJ1-2
CDR3: CASRQGFGYTF
DNA: TGTGCCAGCAGACAGGGTTTTGGCTACACCTTC

V: TRBV7-9
size: NA
D: TRBD2
J: TRBJ2-3
CDR3: CASSLAIAGDTDTQYF
DNA: TGTGCCAGCAGCTTAGCCATAGCGGGGGACACAGATACGCAGTATTTT

V: TRBV6-1
size: NA
D: NA
J: TRBJ2-7
CDR3: CASKEDPGYEQYF
DNA: TGTGCCAGCAAGGAGGATCCTGGCTACGAGCAGTACTTC

V: TRBV2
size: NA
D: NA
J: TRBJ1-1
CDR3: CASRAGTTSEAFF
DNA: TGTGCCAGCAGAGCCGGGACAACGTCTGAAGCTTTCTTT

V: TRBV2
size: NA
D: NA
J: TRBJ2-7
CDR3: CASSLYEQYF
DNA: TGTGCCAGCTCACTCTACGAGCAGTACTTC

V: TRBV30
size: few
D: NA
J: TRBJ1-5
CDR3: CAWNRGGQPQHF
DNA: TGTGCCTGGAACCGGGGCGGTCAGCCCCAGCATTTT

V: TRBV6-5
size: few
D: TRBD1
J: TRBJ2-7
CDR3: CASSSGTGGLYEQYF
DNA: TGTGCCAGCAGTTCGGGGACAGGGGGGCTCTACGAGCAGTACTTC

V: TRBV20-1
size: NA
D: TRBD2
J: TRBJ2-3
CDR3: CSASSEAGGNTDTQYF
DNA: TGCAGTGCTAGCTCCGAAGCGGGGGGAAACACAGATACGCAGTATTTT

V: TRBV15
size: NA
D: TRBD1
J: TRBJ1-5
CDR3: CATSRDPGDSGEPQHF
DNA: TGTGCCACCAGCAGAGATCCTGGGGACAGTGGCGAGCCCCAGCATTTT

V: TRBV28
size: NA
D: TRBD1
J: TRBJ2-1
CDR3: CASSLLGTGVLESSYNEQFF
DNA: TGTGCCAGCAGCCTTTTGGGGACAGGGGTATTGGAATCCTCCTACAATGAGCAGTTCTTC

V: TRBV7-6
size: NA
D: NA
J: TRBJ2-7
CDR3: CASSLGALGEQYF
DNA: TGTGCCAGCAGCTTGGGCGCTTTGGGGGAGCAGTACTTC

V: TRBV7-6
size: once
D: NA
J: TRBJ2-7
CDR3: CASSDLSWEQYF
DNA: TGTGCCAGCAGCGACCTTTCCTGGGAGCAGTACTTC

V: TRBV20-1
size: NA
D: NA
J: TRBJ2-1
CDR3: CSAGVVNYNEQFF
DNA: TGCAGTGCCGGGGTGGTCAACTACAATGAGCAGTTCTTC

V: TRBV7-7
size: many
D: NA
J: TRBJ1-5
CDR3: CASSLGQNQPQHF
DNA: TGTGCCAGCAGCCTCGGACAAAATCAGCCCCAGCATTTT

V: TRBV24-1
size: NA
D: NA
J: TRBJ1-2
CDR3: CATSDTGTSFGYTF
DNA: TGTGCCACCAGTGATACCGGGACAAGCTTTGGCTACACCTTC

V: TRBV7-9
size: NA
D: NA
J: TRBJ1-1
CDR3: CASIPGQAHTEAFF
DNA: TGTGCCAGCATACCCGGCCAGGCCCATACTGAAGCTTTCTTT

V: TRBV5-6
size: NA
D: TRBD1
J: TRBJ1-6
CDR3: CASSLERDSSNSPLHF
DNA: TGTGCCAGCAGCTTGGAACGGGACAGCTCGAATTCACCCCTCCACTTT

V: TRBV10-3
size: few
D: TRBD1
J: TRBJ2-6
CDR3: CAISEGQGAPLSGANVLTF
DNA: TGTGCCATCAGTGAGGGACAGGGGGCCCCACTCTCTGGGGCCAACGTCCTGACTTTC

V: TRBV7-6
size: NA
D: NA
J: TRBJ2-3
CDR3: CASSMNTQYF
DNA: TGTGCCAGCAGCATGAATACGCAGTATTTT

V: TRBV10-3
size: few
D: TRBD1
J: TRBJ2-7
CDR3: CATTVAGQGDYEQYF
DNA: TGTGCCACAACTGTCGCGGGACAGGGTGACTACGAGCAGTACTTC

V: TRBV4-1
size: NA
D: NA
J: TRBJ1-2
CDR3: CASSGWSDYTF
DNA: TGCGCCAGCAGCGGTTGGTCCGACTACACCTTC

V: TRBV11-2
size: NA
D: NA
J: TRBJ2-7
CDR3: CASTEPKTGPPGEQYF
DNA: TGTGCCAGCACCGAACCGAAGACAGGCCCACCGGGCGAGCAGTACTTC

V: TRBV7-9
size: NA
D: TRBD2
J: TRBJ2-1
CDR3: CASRGIAGGNYNEQFF
DNA: TGTGCCAGCAGGGGCATAGCGGGGGGGAACTACAATGAGCAGTTCTTC

V: TRBV7-8
size: many
D: NA
J: TRBJ2-1
CDR3: CASSPRGGLHNEQFF
DNA: TGTGCCAGCAGCCCCAGGGGGGGACTGCACAATGAGCAGTTCTTC

V: TRBV20-1
size: NA
D: NA
J: TRBJ2-3
CDR3: CSASQETDTQYF
DNA: TGCAGTGCTAGTCAGGAGACAGATACGCAGTATTTT

V: TRBV27
size: NA
D: NA
J: TRBJ1-1
CDR3: CASSLGGNEAFF
DNA: TGTGCCAGCAGTTTGGGGGGGAATGAAGCTTTCTTT

V: TRBV23-1
size: few
D: NA
J: TRBJ2-1
CDR3: CASSPPSSIDSYNEQFF
DNA: TGCGCCAGCAGTCCACCTTCGAGCATCGACTCCTACAATGAGCAGTTCTTC

V: TRBV6-1
size: few
D: NA
J: TRBJ2-3
CDR3: CASSEGHGLLDTQYF
DNA: TGTGCCAGCAGTGAAGGACACGGCTTGTTGGATACGCAGTATTTT

V: TRBV24-1
size: NA
D: TRBD1
J: TRBJ2-5
CDR3: CATSEGTGTWETQYF
DNA: TGTGCCACCAGTGAGGGGACAGGCACATGGGAGACCCAGTACTTC

V: TRBV6-5
size: many
D: NA
J: TRBJ2-1
CDR3: CASSYSGNNEQFF
DNA: TGTGCCAGCAGTTACTCCGGAAACAATGAGCAGTTCTTC

V: TRBV7-2
size: NA
D: TRBD1
J: TRBJ2-7
CDR3: CASSFFPGQGIYEQYF
DNA: TGTGCCAGCAGCTTCTTTCCGGGACAGGGAATCTACGAGCAGTACTTC

V: TRBV12-3/TRBV12-4
size: few
D: NA
J: TRBJ1-5
CDR3: CASSGGTFYSNQPQHF
DNA: TGTGCCAGCAGTGGAGGCACATTCTATAGCAATCAGCCCCAGCATTTT

V: TRBV10-2
size: NA
D: NA
J: TRBJ2-3
CDR3: CASSEWGATDTQYF
DNA: TGCGCCAGCAGTGAGTGGGGGGCTACAGATACGCAGTATTTT

V: TRBV27
size: few
D: NA
J: TRBJ2-7
CDR3: CASSLPTGDPSYEQYF
DNA: TGTGCCAGCAGTTTACCGACAGGCGACCCATCCTACGAGCAGTACTTC

V: TRBV7-2
size: many
D: TRBD2
J: TRBJ2-5
CDR3: CASSLGTQRGGTETQYF
DNA: TGTGCCAGCAGCTTAGGGACCCAGCGGGGGGGCACGGAGACCCAGTACTTC

V: TRBV14
size: NA
D: NA
J: TRBJ2-7
CDR3: CASSQVLNSYEQYF
DNA: TGTGCCAGCAGCCAAGTCCTAAACTCCTACGAGCAGTACTTC

V: TRBV12-3/TRBV12-4
size: NA
D: TRBD1
J: TRBJ1-1
CDR3: CASRPRQGGNTEAFF
DNA: TGTGCCAGCAGACCTCGACAGGGGGGGAACACTGAAGCTTTCTTT